The sequence of this T cell receptor (beta chain) was determined in a study of T cell changes during pregnancy in multiple sclerosis. TCRdb keeps only in-frame clones here, not all; method: immunoSEQ multiplex PCR. The data contain about 67,000 clones, around 93% of them singletons. V gave up 2 bases and J gave up 7 bases, with 18 bases separating them. The CDR3 loop spans 15 amino acids. Germline-derived CDR1 and CDR2 are LNHNV and YYDKDF (reference sequence). The receptor was derived from a female donor in good health, enrolled as a control in a pregnancy study. The sequenced sample was peripheral blood, obtained in the second trimester of pregnancy. The chain uses TRBV15 and TRBJ2-7; D may be TRBD2 (6 bases). The CDR3 loop reads CATSRLIRDGSEQYF. CDR3 sequence (DNA): TGTGCCACCAGCAGACTGATCCGGGACGGGAGTGAGCAGTACTTC.